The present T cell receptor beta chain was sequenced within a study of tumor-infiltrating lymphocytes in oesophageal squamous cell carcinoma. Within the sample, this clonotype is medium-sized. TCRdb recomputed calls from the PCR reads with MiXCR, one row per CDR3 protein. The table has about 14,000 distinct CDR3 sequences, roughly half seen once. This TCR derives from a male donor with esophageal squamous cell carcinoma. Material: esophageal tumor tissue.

The CDR3 here is CASSQGDLNEQFF. As DNA, the CDR3 is TGTGCCAGCAGCCAGGGGGACCTCAATGAGCAGTTCTTC. The chain has TRBV7-6 and TRBJ2-1; 7 bases fit TRBD1. J was trimmed by 6 bases and V by 5 bases; bases with no gene match: 4. Germline V gives CDR1 SGHVS, CDR2 FNYEAQ. This CDR3 is built from 13 residues. The full variable domain, with the rest looked up from reference TRBV7-6 and TRBJ2-1, is GAGVSQSPRYKVTKRGQDVALRCDPISGHVSLYWYRQALGQGPEFLTYFNYEAQQDKSGLPNDRFSAERPEGSISTLTIQRTEQRDSAMYRCASSQGDLNEQFFGPGTRLTVL.